Reported below is one T cell receptor (beta chain). This record belongs to a study of blood T cell repertoires in COVID-19. Study context: The United States, Italy and Spain supplied acute and convalescent COVID-19 samples. T cells, B-cell-depleted T cells, or PBMCs supplied cDNA or gDNA.

The ends lost 5 bases at V and 4 bases at J; junction bases unmatched: 3. The CDR3 sequence is 15 residues long. Germline assignment: CDR1 SEHNR and CDR2 FQNEAQ (reference sequence). Original methodology: Using reference gene primer amplification, nucleated cell counts were estimated. Data came from immunoSEQ multiplex PCR; TCRdb stores just in-frame clones and leaves some out. Clone size and V and J calls were adopted from that table, with D and trimming inferred from the DNA. This table holds about 190,000 clones, roughly 78% found once. The receptor comes from a woman aged 80 or older with active or convalescent COVID-19. V usage is TRBV7-9 and J usage is TRBJ2-2; 11 bases align to TRBD1. The specimen sequenced was peripheral blood. The CDR3 coding sequence is TGTGCCAGCAGCCCTGGGACAGGGGGCACCGGGGAGCTGTTTTTT. Translating it yields CASSPGTGGTGELFF. Variable domain in full (rest from reference TRBV7-9 and TRBJ2-2): DTGVSQNPRHKITKRGQNVTFRCDPISEHNRLYWYRQTLGQGPEFLTYFQNEAQLEKSRLLSDRFSAERPKGSFSTLEIQRTEQGDSAMYLCASSPGTGGTGELFFGEGSRLTVL.